This T cell receptor beta chain is drawn from a study of T cell clones after liver transplantation. Regarding this clone: Its cognate antigen is unknown.

Measured with immunoSEQ multiplex PCR; TCRdb has only the in-frame clones, and not every one. The sample carries some 45,000 clones, around 84% recorded once. V lost 2 bases to trimming and J lost 5 bases, with 13 bases between them. In germline, CDR1 is GTSNPN, CDR2 SVGIG (reference sequence). The CDR3 has 13 amino acids. Findings of the study overall: Graft donor-reactive T cells may have migrated into the graft rather than being deleted.

The source material was CD4+ T cells from blood, sampled 24 months after liver transplant. The chain uses TRBV30 and TRBJ2-7; TRBD1 is a possible D gene (6 bases). This clonotype originated in a human patient who received a liver transplant. Some T cells may have originated in the graft donor. CDR3 sequence (DNA): TGTGCCTGGAGTTCAGGGGTTCTCCACGAGCAGTACTTC. Its protein product is CAWSSGVLHEQYF.